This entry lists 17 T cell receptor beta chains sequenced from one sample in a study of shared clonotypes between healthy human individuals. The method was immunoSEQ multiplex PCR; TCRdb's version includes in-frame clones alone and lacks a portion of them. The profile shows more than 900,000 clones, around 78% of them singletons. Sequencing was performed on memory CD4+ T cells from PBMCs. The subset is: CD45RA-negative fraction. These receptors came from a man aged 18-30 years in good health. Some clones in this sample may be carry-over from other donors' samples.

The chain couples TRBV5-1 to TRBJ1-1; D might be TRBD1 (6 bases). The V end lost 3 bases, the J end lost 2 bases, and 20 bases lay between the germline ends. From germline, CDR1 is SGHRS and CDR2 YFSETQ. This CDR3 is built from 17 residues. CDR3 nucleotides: TGCGCCAGCAGCTCCGGAGGGGGGTGGCAAGATAACACTGAAGCTTTCTTT. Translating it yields CASSSGGGWQDNTEAFF.

CDR3 sequence: CASSMTGGSNQPQHF. CDR3 sequence (DNA): TGTGCCAGCAGTATGACAGGGGGGAGCAATCAGCCCCAGCATTTT. The chain recombines TRBV6-1 with TRBJ1-5; 9 bases agree with TRBD1. This CDR3 has 15 residues. After removal of 5 bases from V and 1 base from J, the junction contained 3 bases not matched to a gene. Looked up from germline, CDR1 is MNHNS and CDR2 is SASEGT.

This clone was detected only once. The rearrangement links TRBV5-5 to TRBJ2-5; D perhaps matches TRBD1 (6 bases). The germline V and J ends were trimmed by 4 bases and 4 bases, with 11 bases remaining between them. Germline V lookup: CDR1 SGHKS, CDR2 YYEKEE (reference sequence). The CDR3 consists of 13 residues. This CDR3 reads CASSPSGAETQYF. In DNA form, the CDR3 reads TGTGCCAGCAGCCCTTCAGGGGCAGAGACCCAGTACTTC.

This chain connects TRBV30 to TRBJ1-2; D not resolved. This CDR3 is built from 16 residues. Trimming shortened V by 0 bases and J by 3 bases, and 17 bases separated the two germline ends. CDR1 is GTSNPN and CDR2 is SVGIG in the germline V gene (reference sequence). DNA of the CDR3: TGTGCCTGGAGTGTTTCCCGGATACGGGTTGACTATGGCTACACCTTC. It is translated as CAWSVSRIRVDYGYTF.

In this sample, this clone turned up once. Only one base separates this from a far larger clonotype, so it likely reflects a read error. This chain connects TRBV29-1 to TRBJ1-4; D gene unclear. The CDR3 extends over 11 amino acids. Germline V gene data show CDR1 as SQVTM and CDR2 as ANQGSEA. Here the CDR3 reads CSPPGLRRLLF. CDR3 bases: TGCAGCCCGCCGGGCCTTAGGCGTCTGCTTTTT.

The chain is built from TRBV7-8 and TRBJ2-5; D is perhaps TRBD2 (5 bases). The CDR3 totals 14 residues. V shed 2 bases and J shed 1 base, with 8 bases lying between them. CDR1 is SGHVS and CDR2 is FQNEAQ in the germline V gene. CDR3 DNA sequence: TGTGCCAGCAGCTTAAGCGGTTTCCAAGAGACCCAGTACTTC. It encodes CASSLSGFQETQYF.

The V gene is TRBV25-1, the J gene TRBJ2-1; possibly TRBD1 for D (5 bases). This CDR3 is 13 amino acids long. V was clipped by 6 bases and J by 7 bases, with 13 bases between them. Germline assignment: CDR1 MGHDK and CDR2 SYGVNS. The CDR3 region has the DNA TGTGCCAGCAGCTTTGGGGCAGGGAATGAGCAGTTCTTC. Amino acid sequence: CASSFGAGNEQFF.

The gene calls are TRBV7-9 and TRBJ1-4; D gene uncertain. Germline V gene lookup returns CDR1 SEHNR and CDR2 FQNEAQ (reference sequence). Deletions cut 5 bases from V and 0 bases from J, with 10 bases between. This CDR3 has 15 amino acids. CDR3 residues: CASSRPASTNEKLFF. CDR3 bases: TGTGCCAGCAGCCGCCCGGCTTCAACTAATGAAAAACTGTTTTTT.

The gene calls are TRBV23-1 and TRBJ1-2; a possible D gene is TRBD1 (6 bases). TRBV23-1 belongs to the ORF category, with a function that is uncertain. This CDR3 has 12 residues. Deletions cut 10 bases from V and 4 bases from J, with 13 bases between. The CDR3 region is CATPRGCYGYTF. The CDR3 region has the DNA TGCGCCACCCCCAGGGGCTGCTATGGCTACACCTTC.

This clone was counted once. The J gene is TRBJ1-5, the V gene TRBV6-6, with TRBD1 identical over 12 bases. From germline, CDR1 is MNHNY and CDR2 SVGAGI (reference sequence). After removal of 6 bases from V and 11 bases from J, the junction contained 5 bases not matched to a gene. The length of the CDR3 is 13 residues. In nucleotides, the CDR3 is TGTGCCAGCAGCCGGGACAGGGGGCTGGCCCAGCATTTT. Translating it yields CASSRDRGLAQHF.

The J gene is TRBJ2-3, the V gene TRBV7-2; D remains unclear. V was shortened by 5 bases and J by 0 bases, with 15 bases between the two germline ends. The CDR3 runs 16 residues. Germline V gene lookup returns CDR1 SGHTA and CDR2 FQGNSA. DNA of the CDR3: TGTGCCAGCAGCCTTCTCGGCGTTACTAGCACAGATACGCAGTATTTT. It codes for CASSLLGVTSTDTQYF.

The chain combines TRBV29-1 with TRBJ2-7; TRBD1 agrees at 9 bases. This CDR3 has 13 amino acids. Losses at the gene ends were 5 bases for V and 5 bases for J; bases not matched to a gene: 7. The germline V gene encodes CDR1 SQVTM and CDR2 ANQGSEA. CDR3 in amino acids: CSVNTGGMNEQYF. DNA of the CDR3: TGCAGCGTTAACACAGGGGGCATGAACGAGCAGTACTTC.

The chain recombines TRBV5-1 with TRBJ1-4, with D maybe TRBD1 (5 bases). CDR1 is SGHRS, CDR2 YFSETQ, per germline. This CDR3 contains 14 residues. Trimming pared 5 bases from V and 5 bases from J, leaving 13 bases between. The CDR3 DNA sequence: TGCGCCAGCAGTCAGAGGCCAGGGAATGAAAAACTGTTTTTT. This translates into CASSQRPGNEKLFF.

The CDR3 bases are TGTGCCAGCAGTGAAGGGTATGACGAGCAGTACTTC. Translated: CASSEGYDEQYF. The J gene is TRBJ2-7, the V gene TRBV2; D is undetermined. Trimming took 1 base from V and 5 from J, leaving 6 bases between them. Germline assignment: CDR1 SNHLY and CDR2 FYNNEI. CDR3 length equals 12 residues.

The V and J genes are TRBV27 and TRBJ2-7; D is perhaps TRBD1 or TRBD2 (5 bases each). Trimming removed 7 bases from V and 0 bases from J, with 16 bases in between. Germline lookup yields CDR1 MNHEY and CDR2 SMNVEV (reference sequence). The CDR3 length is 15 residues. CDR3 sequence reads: CASKFRDRPSYEQYF. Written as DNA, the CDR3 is TGTGCCAGCAAATTTCGGGACCGACCCTCCTACGAGCAGTACTTC.

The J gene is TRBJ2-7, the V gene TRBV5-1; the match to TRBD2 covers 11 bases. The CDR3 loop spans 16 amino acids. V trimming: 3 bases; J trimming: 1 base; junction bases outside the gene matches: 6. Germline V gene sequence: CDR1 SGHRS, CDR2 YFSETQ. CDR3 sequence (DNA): TGCGCCAGCAGCTACACTAGCGGGAGAGGATCCTACGAGCAGTACTTC. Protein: CASSYTSGRGSYEQYF.

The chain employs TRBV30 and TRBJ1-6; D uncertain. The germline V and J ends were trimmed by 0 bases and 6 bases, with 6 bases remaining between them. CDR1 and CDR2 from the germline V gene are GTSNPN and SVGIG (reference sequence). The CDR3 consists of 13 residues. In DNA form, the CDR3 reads TGTGCCTGGAGTGTCCGGACTAATTCACCCCTCCACTTT. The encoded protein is CAWSVRTNSPLHF.